This is a list of T cell receptor beta chains from one sample in a study of identical twins. TCRdb passed the 5' RACE reads through MiXCR, listing each CDR3 protein once. The sample consists of approximately 600,000 distinct CDR3 sequences, less than 9% of them appearing once. This sample also belongs to another study, concerning yellow fever vaccine responses in identical twins.

Specimen: PBMCs. These receptors all come from a young woman in good health. CDR3s include the opening cysteine and the closing phenylalanine or tryptophan. The D gene is left open where the match is weak. Only some rows state a clone size, as once, few, many or a class for expanded clones.

few,TRBJ2-1,TRBV20-1,TRBD2,TGCAGTGCACCTGAGGCTAGCGGGGCCGCAGGGCGACAGTTCTTC,CSAPEASGAAGRQFF
few,TRBJ2-3,TRBV11-2,TRBD2,TGTGCCAGCAGCTTGCGGGAGGGCCACACAGATACGCAGTATTTT,CASSLREGHTDTQYF
many,TRBJ1-1,TRBV20-1,.,TGCAGTGCTCCAGGGATGAACACTGAAGCTTTCTTT,CSAPGMNTEAFF
.,TRBJ2-7,TRBV5-5,.,TGTGCCAGCAAAACGGGACTCGAGCAGTACTTC,CASKTGLEQYF
few,TRBJ1-1,TRBV7-9,TRBD1,TGTGCCAGCAGCTTAGCGGCAGGGGGCGCTGAAGCTTTCTTT,CASSLAAGGAEAFF
.,TRBJ2-7,TRBV18,.,TGTGCCAGCTCACGATGGGACACGACCTACGAGCAGTACTTC,CASSRWDTTYEQYF
many,TRBJ1-1,TRBV3-1,.,TGTGCCAGCAGCCAAGATTTGCAGAACACTGAAGCTTTCTTT,CASSQDLQNTEAFF
many,TRBJ1-6,TRBV5-1,.,TGCGCCAGCAGCCGTGATTTGAGCTCCTATAATTCACCCCTCCACTTT,CASSRDLSSYNSPLHF
few,TRBJ2-3,TRBV15,TRBD2,TGTGCCACCAGCAGAGATAGTCCTTGGACTAGCGGGGGGGATACGCAGTATTTT,CATSRDSPWTSGGDTQYF
many,TRBJ2-7,TRBV4-1,.,TGCGCCAGCAGCCAAGGCCCTAGTACCTCGCTCGAGCAGTACTTC,CASSQGPSTSLEQYF
many,TRBJ2-4,TRBV12-3/TRBV12-4,.,TGTGCCAGCAGTGAGTCCCCGAGAAACATTCAGTACTTC,CASSESPRNIQYF
.,TRBJ2-1,TRBV19,.,TGTGCCAGTAGTAGGTGGGGCGGAGACTCTATATTTTCTAGTGAGCAGTTCTTC,CASSRWGGDSIFSSEQFF
few,TRBJ2-3,TRBV15,TRBD2,TGTGCCACCAGCAGGCCGCTAGCGGCAGATACGCAGTATTTT,CATSRPLAADTQYF
.,TRBJ1-2,TRBV12-3/TRBV12-4,.,TGTGCCAGCAGTTTCAAGGCCCTAGCACGCGGCTACACCTTC,CASSFKALARGYTF
.,TRBJ1-1,TRBV5-1,.,TGCGCCAGCAGCCTGGAAGCGGAGGCGAACACTGAAGCTTTCTTT,CASSLEAEANTEAFF
few,TRBJ1-5,TRBV12-3/TRBV12-4,TRBD1,TGTGCCAGCACTCGGACAGGGAGGGATCAGCCCCAGCATTTT,CASTRTGRDQPQHF
few,TRBJ1-1,TRBV5-6,.,TGTGCCAGCAGCTTGGGACAGGTACTTAAAGCTTTCTTT,CASSLGQVLKAFF
few,TRBJ2-7,TRBV19,.,TGTGCCAGTAGTATAGGGTTTTCCACCACCTACGAGCAGTACTTC,CASSIGFSTTYEQYF
few,TRBJ1-1,TRBV7-9,.,TGTGCCAGCAGCCCCGGGACACGGATGACTGAAGCTTTCTTT,CASSPGTRMTEAFF
many,TRBJ2-3,TRBV5-1,.,TGCGCCAGCAGCTTGGATGGCCAGCCGACAGATACGCAGTATTTT,CASSLDGQPTDTQYF
few,TRBJ1-6,TRBV10-3,.,TGTGCCATCAGCCCCGGGGGGCCGTCGTCCCATAATTCACCCCTCCACTTT,CAISPGGPSSHNSPLHF
.,TRBJ2-1,TRBV11-1,TRBD2,TGTGCCAGCAGATCAGGGCTAGCGGCCTACAATGAGCAGTTCTTC,CASRSGLAAYNEQFF
.,TRBJ2-1,TRBV7-3,TRBD2,TGTGCCAGCAGCTTAAGAGTGGGGTTTGGGTCAACTAGCGGGAGTTTGAATGAGCAGTTCTTC,CASSLRVGFGSTSGSLNEQFF
many,TRBJ2-5,TRBV11-2,TRBD1,TGTGCCAGCAGCTTAGCAGTGGGACAGCAAGAGACCCAGTACTTC,CASSLAVGQQETQYF
many,TRBJ2-2,TRBV6-5,.,TGTGCCAGCAGTTACTCTGGGGGGGCGGACACCGGGGAGCTGTTTTTT,CASSYSGGADTGELFF
.,TRBJ2-3,TRBV9,.,TGTGCCAGCAGCGTAAAACCGGGACCCCACACAGATACGCAGTATTTT,CASSVKPGPHTDTQYF
.,TRBJ2-6,TRBV7-8,TRBD1,TGTGCCAGCAGCTTCCCGGGACAGGGGTTCTCTGGGGCCTACGTCCTGACTTTC,CASSFPGQGFSGAYVLTF
.,TRBJ2-3,TRBV12-3/TRBV12-4,TRBD2,TGTGCCAGCACCCCCACGGGACTAGCGGGCCCAGATACGCAGTATTTT,CASTPTGLAGPDTQYF
.,TRBJ2-5,TRBV5-1,TRBD1,TGCGCCAGCAGGGACAGGGGCCTCCAAGAGACCCAGTACTTC,CASRDRGLQETQYF
few,TRBJ1-1,TRBV10-3,.,TGTGCCATCAGTGAGTCCATAACCCCGAACACTGAAGCTTTCTTT,CAISESITPNTEAFF
.,TRBJ2-2,TRBV10-3,TRBD2,TGTGCCATCAGCGGGACTAGTCCAAACACCGGGGAGCTGTTTTTT,CAISGTSPNTGELFF
few,TRBJ1-2,TRBV10-3,TRBD1,TGTGCCATCACCCGCGACAGGGAAAGTGGTGGCTACACCTTC,CAITRDRESGGYTF
few,TRBJ2-3,TRBV29-1,.,TGCAGCGTTGAAGTCATCGAGAGCACAGATACGCAGTATTTT,CSVEVIESTDTQYF
few,TRBJ2-1,TRBV5-1,TRBD1,TGCGCCAGCTACACCGGGACAGTACTTAATGAGCAGTTCTTC,CASYTGTVLNEQFF
few,TRBJ2-3,TRBV29-1,.,TGCAGCGGATATAAGGATACGCAGTATTTT,CSGYKDTQYF
many,TRBJ1-2,TRBV5-1,.,TGCGCCAGCAGCTTGGCCTCGGGGGCTAACTATGGCTACACCTTC,CASSLASGANYGYTF
.,TRBJ2-2,TRBV20-1,.,TGCAGTGCTAGGGGTCCGGGGAGCGGGGAGCTGTTTTTT,CSARGPGSGELFF
many,TRBJ2-1,TRBV10-3,.,TGTGCCATCAGTGTCGGGGGCCATAATGAGCAGTTCTTC,CAISVGGHNEQFF
many,TRBJ2-2,TRBV3-1,TRBD2,TGTGCCAGCAGCCACGAGACTAGCGGGAGGACCAACACCGGGGAGCTGTTTTTT,CASSHETSGRTNTGELFF
many,TRBJ2-3,TRBV29-1,TRBD1,TGCAGCGTGGACAGGGGAGATACGCAGTATTTT,CSVDRGDTQYF
.,TRBJ2-3,TRBV27,.,TGTGCCAGCAGTTTATCGAGAGGGCCGGCCAGCACAGATACGCAGTATTTT,CASSLSRGPASTDTQYF
few,TRBJ2-1,TRBV6-1,.,TGTGCCAGCAGTGAACGGACAGTCTCCTACAATGAGCAGTTCTTC,CASSERTVSYNEQFF
.,TRBJ2-5,TRBV3-1,TRBD1,TGTGCCAGCAGCAAAGGTATAGGGACAGGGGGTCGGGAGACCCAGTACTTC,CASSKGIGTGGRETQYF
many,TRBJ2-2,TRBV2,TRBD1,TGTGCCAGCAAGCAGGGGGCCAACACCGGGGAGCTGTTTTTT,CASKQGANTGELFF
.,TRBJ2-5,TRBV7-2,TRBD1,TGTGCCAGCAGCGTAGACAGGGGGCGTACCGAGACCCAGTACTTC,CASSVDRGRTETQYF
many,TRBJ2-3,TRBV7-2,TRBD2,TGTGCCAGCAGTTCCTTGAGCGGGAGTGCAGATACGCAGTATTTT,CASSSLSGSADTQYF
.,TRBJ2-2,TRBV10-2,TRBD2,TGCGCCAGCAGTGGGACTAGCGGGGGACTAAACACCGGGGAGCTGTTTTTT,CASSGTSGGLNTGELFF
many,TRBJ2-1,TRBV14,TRBD2,TGTGCCAGCAGCCAAGGGCTAGCGGGACGAGTTGAGCAGTTCTTC,CASSQGLAGRVEQFF
.,TRBJ1-2,TRBV7-8,.,TGTGCCAGCAGCCAACAGTCCAGCTATGGCTACACCTTC,CASSQQSSYGYTF
many,TRBJ1-1,TRBV12-3/TRBV12-4,.,TGTGCCAGCTCCTGGGGAGGCGGAACGAACACTGAAGCTTTCTTT,CASSWGGGTNTEAFF
many,TRBJ2-7,TRBV7-6,TRBD1,TGTGCCAGCAGATCCGGGACAGGGCGCTACGAGCAGTACTTC,CASRSGTGRYEQYF
few,TRBJ2-5,TRBV20-1,TRBD2,TGCAGTGCTAGACGAACTCTAGCGGGGGAGACCCAGTACTTC,CSARRTLAGETQYF